The 8 T cell receptor beta chains listed next were all sequenced from one sample in a study of T cell responses to AZD1222 COVID-19 vaccine. Measured with immunoSEQ multiplex PCR; TCRdb has only the in-frame clones, and not every one. Altogether approximately 97,000 clones are present, about four fifths being singletons, with the ten largest covering about a sixth. The material sequenced was peripheral blood, taken on day 0 of AZD1222 vaccination. The origin of the receptors is an adult in good health.

Concerning this clone itself: Other DNA sequences from this sample encode an identical CDR3 as well. In nucleotides, the CDR3 is TGTGCCAGCAGTTTCCGGAGGAACACTGAAGCTTTCTTT. Translation: CASSFRRNTEAFF. The chain combines TRBV28 with TRBJ1-1; D gene ambiguous. The CDR3 consists of 13 residues. V gave up 3 bases and J gave up 1 base, with 6 bases separating them. CDR1 is MDHEN, CDR2 SYDVKM, per germline.

This chain links TRBV5-6 with TRBJ2-3, with 10 nucleotides matching TRBD2. Germline assignment: CDR1 SGHDT and CDR2 YYEEEE. With V trimmed by 1 base and J by 6 bases, 8 bases remained unmatched. The CDR3 consists of 16 residues. CDR3 region: CASSLLLAGVSDTQYF. Written as DNA, the CDR3 is TGTGCCAGCAGCTTGTTGCTAGCGGGAGTATCCGATACGCAGTATTTT.

The V and J genes are TRBV7-2 and TRBJ1-5, with 7 bases fitting TRBD1. This CDR3 contains 16 residues. J lost 7 bases, V lost 5 bases, and 14 bases had no gene match. The V gene's germline CDR1 is SGHTA and CDR2 FQGNSA. The DNA of the CDR3 is TGTGCCAGCAGCCGGGACAGCGCGGGGAAGGGGCAGCCCCAGCATTTT. Translation gives CASSRDSAGKGQPQHF.

The gene calls are TRBV19 and TRBJ1-1, with 7 positions matching TRBD1. V shed 0 bases, J shed 5 bases, and the junction held 9 bases outside the gene matches. CDR1 LNHDA and CDR2 SQIVND come from the germline V gene (reference sequence). The CDR3 contains 16 residues. CDR3 in DNA: TGTGCCAGTAGTATAGATCTGGGACAGAGGCAGACTGAAGCTTTCTTT. Protein product: CASSIDLGQRQTEAFF.

The genes are TRBV30 and TRBJ1-2, with 9 bases aligning to TRBD1. This CDR3 is 14 amino acids long. Germline lookup yields CDR1 GTSNPN and CDR2 SVGIG (reference sequence). J lost 3 bases, V lost 7 bases, and 9 bases had no gene match. The CDR3 loop reads CAFTQDRGHYGYTF. CDR3 DNA sequence: TGTGCCTTCACCCAGGACAGGGGACACTATGGCTACACCTTC. Using reference TRBV30 and TRBJ1-2 for the parts outside the CDR3, the full variable domain is SQTIHQWPATLVQPVGSPLSLECTVEGTSNPNLYWYRQAAGRGLQLLFYSVGIGQISSEVPQNLSASRPQDRQFILSSKKLLLSDSGFYLCAFTQDRGHYGYTFGSGTRLTVV.

Comment on this clone: Other nucleotide sequences in the sample specify the same CDR3. V is TRBV6-5 and J is TRBJ1-6, with D uncertain. The ends were cut back, 2 bases at V and 7 bases at J, with 6 bases in the middle. CDR1 and CDR2 from the germline V gene are MNHEY and SVGAGI. The CDR3 has 13 residues. CDR3 bases: TGTGCCAGCAGTTACCTGGGGAATTCACCCCTCCACTTT. Its translation: CASSYLGNSPLHF.

This sequence joins TRBV11-2 and TRBJ1-1, with 8 nucleotides matching TRBD1. With 5 bases clipped from V and 2 bases from J, the junction kept 13 bases outside the gene matches. Germline lookup yields CDR1 SGHAT and CDR2 FQNNGV. The CDR3 has 17 amino acids. This CDR3 reads CASSPLWTGTLNTEAFF. The CDR3 nucleotides are TGTGCCAGCAGCCCACTCTGGACAGGGACCCTTAACACTGAAGCTTTCTTT.

This sequence joins TRBV5-1 and TRBJ2-5; 7 bases are shared with TRBD1. The CDR3 is 15 amino acids. The V segment lost 2 bases and the J segment 5 bases; nucleotides outside the gene matches: 9. Germline CDR1 and CDR2: SGHRS and YFSETQ. The CDR3 is CASSLLTGIGETQYF. The DNA of the CDR3 is TGCGCCAGCAGCTTACTGACAGGGATTGGGGAGACCCAGTACTTC.